This TCR beta chain derives from a study of monozygotic twins with inflammatory bowel disease. Each CDR3 protein gets one entry in TCRdb, which reprocessed the 5' RACE reads and gives no DNA. The sample spans tens of thousands of distinct CDR3 sequences; the ten largest clones claim roughly 7.4%. Germline V gene sequence: CDR1 MNHEY, CDR2 SVGAGI. The CDR3 covers 16 residues. Investigators pulled total RNA out of whole blood and did not sort T cells. The TCR originated in a human donor with ulcerative colitis or Crohn's disease, or a healthy co-twin of an affected twin (not recorded which). V gene TRBV6-5 combines with J gene TRBJ2-2; the D call from TCRdb, TRBD1, cannot be confirmed without DNA. Material: blood. The CDR3 is CASSYSPGGQTGELFF.